This entry features one TCR beta chain sequence. Its antigen remains unknown. RNA transcripts were the source from which TCR beta CDR3 regions were amplified. In the first round, RT-PCR was carried out with HTBI primers, and a multiplex PCR formed the second round. TCRdb re-derived calls from the multiplex PCR reads in MiXCR, one entry per CDR3 protein. This sample has 600,000 to 700,000 distinct CDR3 sequences, with roughly two fifths found just once. Moderate-to-severe activity, with CAS ≥3, NOSPECS ≥4 and duration under 3 months, characterized the donors with ophthalmopathy. The diagnostic workup employed clinical symptoms, serum thyroxine, TRAb, thyroid ultrasound and orbital computed tomography. This specimen belongs to a study of Graves' ophthalmopathy and Graves' hyperthyroidism. Study observations and caveats: Blood repertoires reportedly contained most expanded thyroid clonotypes above 0.001 frequency.

The TCR comes from an adult man with Graves' ophthalmopathy. The sequenced sample was peripheral blood.

CDR3 bases: TGCGCCAGCAGCCCGCAGCCGGGACTAGGGGACTACGAGCAGTACTTC. It specifies CASSPQPGLGDYEQYF. The gene calls are TRBV4-1 and TRBJ2-7; 8 bases are shared with TRBD2. The CDR3 contains 16 residues. The junction had 11 bases not matched to a gene; V was cut back by 4 bases and J by 3 bases. CDR1 is MGHRA and CDR2 is YSYEKL in the germline V gene.